This T cell receptor (beta chain) was sequenced during a study of control samples from healthy donors and cancer patients. Trimming cost V 8 bases and J 4 bases, with 12 bases left between them. The germline CDR1 and CDR2 sequences are SSHAT and FNYEAQ (reference sequence). This CDR3 comprises 13 residues. Produced via immunoSEQ multiplex PCR; TCRdb's table is partial and in-frame only. The data hold around 68,000 clones, with over 65% observed a single time. The V and J genes are TRBV7-7 and TRBJ1-3; tentatively, D is TRBD1 (6 bases). The sample taken for sequencing was blood. The TCR was taken from a man aged 45-60 years in good health. The CDR3 reads CASGTGQGNTIYF. CDR3 sequence (DNA): TGTGCCAGCGGTACAGGACAGGGAAACACCATATATTTT.